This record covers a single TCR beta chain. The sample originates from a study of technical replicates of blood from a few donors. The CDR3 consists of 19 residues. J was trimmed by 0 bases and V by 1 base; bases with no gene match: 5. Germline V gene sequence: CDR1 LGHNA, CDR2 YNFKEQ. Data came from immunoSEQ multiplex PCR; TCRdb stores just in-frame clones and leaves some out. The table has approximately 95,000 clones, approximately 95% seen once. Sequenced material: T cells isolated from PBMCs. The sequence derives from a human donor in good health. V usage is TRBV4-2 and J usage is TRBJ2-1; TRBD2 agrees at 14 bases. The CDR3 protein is CASSQGLAGGPSSYNEQFF. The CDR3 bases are TGTGCCAGCAGCCAAGGACTAGCGGGAGGGCCGAGCTCCTACAATGAGCAGTTCTTC.